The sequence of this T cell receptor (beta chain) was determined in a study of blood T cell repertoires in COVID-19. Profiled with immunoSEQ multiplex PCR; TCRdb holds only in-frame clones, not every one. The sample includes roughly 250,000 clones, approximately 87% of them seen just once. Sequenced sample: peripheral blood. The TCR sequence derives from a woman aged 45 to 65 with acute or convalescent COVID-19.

CDR3 protein: CASSQVSGGYYNEQFF. DNA of the CDR3: TGCGCCAGCAGCCAAGTTTCGGGAGGGTACTACAATGAGCAGTTCTTC. V and J are TRBV4-3 and TRBJ2-1, with TRBD2 identical over 8 bases. The V gene's germline CDR1 is LGHNA and CDR2 YSLEER. Trimming removed 1 base from V and 3 bases from J; junction bases left unmatched: 5. The CDR3 loop spans 16 amino acids.